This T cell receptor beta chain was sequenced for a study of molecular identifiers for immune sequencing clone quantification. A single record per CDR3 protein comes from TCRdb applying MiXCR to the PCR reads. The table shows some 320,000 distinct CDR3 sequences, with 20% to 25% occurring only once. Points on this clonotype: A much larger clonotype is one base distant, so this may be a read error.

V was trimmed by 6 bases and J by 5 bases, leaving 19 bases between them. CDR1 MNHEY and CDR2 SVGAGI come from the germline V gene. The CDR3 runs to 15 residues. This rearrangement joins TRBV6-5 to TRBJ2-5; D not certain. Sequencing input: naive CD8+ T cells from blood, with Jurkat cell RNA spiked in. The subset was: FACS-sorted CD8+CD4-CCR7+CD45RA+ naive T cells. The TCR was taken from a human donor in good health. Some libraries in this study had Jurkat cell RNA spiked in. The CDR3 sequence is CASSTEPGSEETQYF. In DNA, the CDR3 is TGTGCCAGCAGCACCGAACCAGGCTCAGAGGAGACCCAGTACTTC.